Detailed here is one TCR beta chain. This record belongs to a study of shared clonotypes between healthy human individuals. V shed 3 bases, J shed 1 base, and the junction held 4 bases outside the gene matches. Germline assignment: CDR1 SGHRS and CDR2 YFSETQ. This CDR3 is 15 amino acids long. Profiling relied on immunoSEQ multiplex PCR, and the TCRdb table lists in-frame clones only, not all of them. The sample carries 400,000 to 500,000 clones, 76% recorded once. The specimen sequenced was PBMCs. This clonotype was obtained from a woman in her thirties or forties in good health. Some clones in this sample may be carry-over from other donors' samples. The chain joins TRBV5-1 to TRBJ1-1, with 9 bases fitting TRBD1. CDR3 sequence: CASSSPGQGNTEAFF. The CDR3 DNA is TGCGCCAGCAGCTCTCCGGGACAGGGGAACACTGAAGCTTTCTTT.